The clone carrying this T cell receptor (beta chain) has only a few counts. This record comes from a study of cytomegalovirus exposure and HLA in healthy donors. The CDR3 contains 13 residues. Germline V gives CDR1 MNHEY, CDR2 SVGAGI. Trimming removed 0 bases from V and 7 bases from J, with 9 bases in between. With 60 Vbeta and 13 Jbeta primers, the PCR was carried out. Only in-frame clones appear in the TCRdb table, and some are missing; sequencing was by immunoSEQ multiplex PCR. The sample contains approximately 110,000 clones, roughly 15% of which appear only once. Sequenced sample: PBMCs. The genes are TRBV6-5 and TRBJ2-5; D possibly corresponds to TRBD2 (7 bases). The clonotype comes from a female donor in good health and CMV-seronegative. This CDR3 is CASSYSRGGTQYF. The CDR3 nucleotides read TGTGCCAGCAGTTACTCGAGGGGGGGGACCCAGTACTTC.